This T cell receptor beta chain is drawn from a study of CD4 T cells in relation to SARS-CoV-2 and coronaviruses. Study context: PBMCs were cultured with antigen for roughly 11 days before TCR beta sequencing.

Unexposed donor CD4+ T cells date from about 2011-2019, before the COVID-19 pandemic. CD4+ T cells were isolated from the cells after roughly 11 days of culture. Germline CDR1 and CDR2: MDHEN and SYDVKM. CDR3 length: 14 amino acids. V dropped 10 bases and J dropped 9; count of bases not matched to a gene: 14. The data were produced by immunoSEQ multiplex PCR, yet TCRdb's version contains in-frame clones alone and is incomplete. This table holds approximately 20,000 clones, 81% found once. Note on this clone: What it binds is not known.

Sequenced material: CD4+ T cells from PBMCs, cultured in vitro. The chain combines TRBV28 with TRBJ2-1, with 8 bases lining up with TRBD1. The source is a human donor in good health. The CDR3 nucleotides read TGTGCCACCTCAGGGGGCCAGGCTAGAGGTGAGCAGTTCTTC. Translating gives CATSGGQARGEQFF.